Following are 28 T cell receptor beta chains from one sample sequenced in a study of graft-versus-host responses after intestinal transplantation. Antigens for these TCRs are unknown. This table comes from immunoSEQ multiplex PCR, and its TCRdb copy is limited to in-frame clones, with some not included. The sample yields approximately 82,000 clones, 91% seen once. The sequences come from unstimulated CD4+ T cells sorted from spleen or lymph node cells, collected before intestinal transplant. The source of these receptors is a human donor who received an intestinal transplant.

The chain joins TRBV6-1 to TRBJ1-2, with 10 bases lining up with TRBD1. V lost 0 bases and J lost 3; bases outside the gene matches: 1. Germline V gene lookup returns CDR1 MNHNS and CDR2 SASEGT. The CDR3 runs 15 residues. CDR3 loop: CASSEAGTGDYGYTF. The DNA for the CDR3 is TGTGCCAGCAGTGAAGCTGGGACAGGGGACTATGGCTACACCTTC.

This clone appeared a single time. The J gene is TRBJ2-2, the V gene TRBV2; 10 bases are shared with TRBD1. CDR1 and CDR2 (germline): SNHLY, FYNNEI. Trimming removed 4 bases from V and 4 bases from J; junction bases left unmatched: 0. This CDR3 is built from 14 residues. The CDR3 is CASSGTGGTGELFF. CDR3 nucleotides: TGTGCCAGCAGTGGGACAGGGGGCACCGGGGAGCTGTTTTTT.

The chain uses TRBV6-1 and TRBJ2-1; 8 nucleotides line up with TRBD1. This CDR3 comprises 16 residues. With V trimmed by 4 bases and J by 3 bases, 8 bases remained unmatched. CDR1 is MNHNS and CDR2 is SASEGT in the germline V gene. CDR3 in amino acids: CASSAPGRGLYNEQFF. CDR3 bases: TGTGCCAGCAGTGCCCCTGGCAGGGGGCTCTACAATGAGCAGTTCTTC.

The chain uses TRBV13 and TRBJ2-1, with 8 bases identical to TRBD1. This CDR3 contains 15 residues. Germline CDR1 PRHDT, CDR2 FYEKMQ (reference sequence). Trimming took 2 bases from V and 3 from J; bases not matched to a gene: 3. The DNA for the CDR3 is TGTGCCAGCAGCTTACGGGACAGGAGCTACAATGAGCAGTTCTTC. It specifies CASSLRDRSYNEQFF.

This clone was found a few times. The chain uses TRBV4-3 and TRBJ2-7; the match to TRBD1 covers 7 bases. The germline gives CDR1 LGHNA, CDR2 YSLEER. Trimming cost V 0 bases and J 4 bases; bases outside gene matches: 6. CDR3 length equals 15 residues. The CDR3 sequence is CASSQEPGQSYEQYF. The DNA for the CDR3 is TGCGCCAGCAGCCAAGAACCGGGACAGAGTTACGAGCAGTACTTC.

The rearrangement links TRBV5-5 to TRBJ2-3; 7 bases fit TRBD1. The CDR3 spans 14 residues. Trimming took 4 bases from V and 2 from J; bases not matched to a gene: 4. Germline V CDR1 and CDR2: SGHKS, YYEKEE (reference sequence). Here the CDR3 DNA reads TGTGCCAGCAGCCCGGGACAGTTCACAGATACGCAGTATTTT. It specifies CASSPGQFTDTQYF.

This clone has a handful of counts. This rearrangement joins TRBV7-9 to TRBJ1-6, with no clear D. V lost 1 base to trimming and J lost 8 bases, with 12 bases between them. This CDR3 region has 15 residues. The V gene's germline CDR1 is SEHNR and CDR2 FQNEAQ (reference sequence). This CDR3 reads CASSLDGLGDSPLHF. As DNA, the CDR3 is TGTGCCAGCAGCTTAGACGGTCTGGGCGATTCACCCCTCCACTTT.

In its sample, this clone was seen once. The gene calls are TRBV6-5 and TRBJ2-5; 8 bases fit TRBD1. The V gene's germline CDR1 is MNHEY and CDR2 SVGAGI. The CDR3 runs 15 residues. Losses at the gene ends were 2 bases for V and 2 bases for J; bases not matched to a gene: 4. The CDR3 reads CASSYDRGAQETQYF. For the CDR3, the DNA is TGTGCCAGCAGTTACGACAGGGGTGCACAAGAGACCCAGTACTTC.

The chain employs TRBV7-2 and TRBJ1-1, with D possibly TRBD1 on 5 matching bases. The V gene lost 5 bases and the J gene lost 1 base, with 8 bases spanning the gap. The CDR3 contains 13 residues. From germline, CDR1 is SGHTA and CDR2 FQGNSA. In nucleotides, the CDR3 is TGTGCCAGCAGCGCCCAGGGGAACACTGAAGCTTTCTTT. Protein product: CASSAQGNTEAFF. The complete variable domain, with remaining parts taken from reference TRBV7-2 and TRBJ1-1, reads GAGVSQSPSNKVTEKGKDVELRCDPISGHTALYWYRQSLGQGLEFLIYFQGNSAPDKSGLPSDRFSAERTGGSVSTLTIQRTQQEDSAVYLCASSAQGNTEAFFGQGTRLTVV.

This chain connects TRBV19 to TRBJ1-2; 10 bases fit TRBD1. CDR3 length equals 15 residues. V shed 5 bases and J 2 bases; nucleotides not matched to a gene: 5. CDR1 is LNHDA, CDR2 SQIVND, per germline (reference sequence). CDR3 nucleotide sequence: TGTGCCAGTAGTTTGACAGGGGGCGCGAACTATGGCTACACCTTC. It is translated as CASSLTGGANYGYTF.

The V gene is TRBV10-3, the J gene TRBJ2-3, with 10 bases lining up with TRBD2. Germline lookup yields CDR1 ENHRY and CDR2 SYGVKD. J lost 6 bases, V lost 7 bases, and 7 bases had no gene match. This CDR3 comprises 14 residues. CDR3 bases: TGTGCCATCACACAGCGGGGGGGCCGGGATACGCAGTATTTT. This gives the protein CAITQRGGRDTQYF.

The rearrangement uses TRBV9 and TRBJ1-1; a possible D gene is TRBD1 (5 bases). Deletions cut 4 bases from V and 1 base from J, with 11 bases between. This CDR3 region has 14 residues. The germline gives CDR1 SGDLS, CDR2 YYNGEE. The CDR3 reads CASSWGQGNTEAFF. The CDR3 bases are TGTGCCAGCAGCTGGGGTCAGGGGAACACTGAAGCTTTCTTT.

The V call is TRBV6-1, the J call TRBJ1-1; TRBD1 agrees at 10 bases. Losses at the gene ends were 2 bases for V and 6 bases for J; bases not matched to a gene: 18. The CDR3 loop spans 19 amino acids. Germline V gene data show CDR1 as MNHNS and CDR2 as SASEGT. Written as DNA, the CDR3 is TGTGCCAGCAGTGAATGGGGGATCGGGACAGGGGCTGAACTCGCTGAAGCTTTCTTT. This sequence encodes CASSEWGIGTGAELAEAFF.

V and J are TRBV11-2 and TRBJ1-1; TRBD1 agrees at 10 bases. Germline trimming cut 2 bases from V and 6 bases from J; bases unmatched to any gene: 9. Looked up from germline, CDR1 is SGHAT and CDR2 is FQNNGV. The CDR3 contains 16 residues. In nucleotides, the CDR3 is TGTGCCAGCAGCTTAACCGGGACAGGGGTGGTCGCTGAAGCTTTCTTT. Translating it yields CASSLTGTGVVAEAFF.

The genes are TRBV6-1 and TRBJ1-3, with 7 bases identical to TRBD1. The V gene's germline CDR1 is MNHNS and CDR2 SASEGT. V was pared by 2 bases and J by 0 bases, with 7 bases of the junction left unmatched. CDR3 size: 17 residues. The CDR3: CASSELGTVRSGNTIYF. The CDR3 DNA sequence: TGTGCCAGCAGTGAACTAGGGACAGTCCGCTCTGGAAACACCATATATTTT.

J is TRBJ1-2 and V is TRBV15, with TRBD1 matching 11 bases. The V gene end was trimmed by 0 bases and the J gene end by 0 bases; junction bases not matched to a gene: 6. This CDR3 contains 18 residues. CDR1 and CDR2 (germline): LNHNV, YYDKDF (reference sequence). CDR3 DNA sequence: TGTGCCACCAGCAGAGACCTCGGGACAGGGGGAACTAACTATGGCTACACCTTC. Translation gives CATSRDLGTGGTNYGYTF.

This chain joins TRBV11-2 and TRBJ2-5; perhaps TRBD2 as D (7 bases). V was shortened by 0 bases and J by 1 base, with 24 bases between the two germline ends. This CDR3 has 20 amino acids. CDR1 and CDR2 (germline): SGHAT, FQNNGV. CDR3 sequence (DNA): TGTGCCAGCAGCTTAGATGGGGGGGCCAGGGTAGGAGGATTCCAAGAGACCCAGTACTTC. Protein sequence: CASSLDGGARVGGFQETQYF.

The gene calls are TRBV5-4 and TRBJ1-3; D perhaps matches TRBD1 (5 bases). Germline lookup yields CDR1 SGHNT and CDR2 YYREEE (reference sequence). The CDR3 length is 15 residues. The V end was cut by 1 base, the J end by 2 bases, with 10 bases between. In nucleotides, the CDR3 is TGTGCCAGCAGCTTGACAGGATCTCCTGGAAACACCATATATTTT. Protein: CASSLTGSPGNTIYF.

The chain recombines TRBV5-8 with TRBJ1-6; D uncertain. CDR1 is SGHTS and CDR2 is YDEGEE in the germline V gene. The CDR3 loop spans 14 amino acids. V was clipped by 1 base and J by 5 bases, with 7 bases between them. The CDR3 nucleotides are TGTGCCAGCAGCTTGTTACTGCATAATTCACCCCTCCACTTT. It codes for CASSLLLHNSPLHF.

The chain uses TRBV6-6 and TRBJ2-1, with 7 nucleotides matching TRBD1. The V segment lost 5 bases and the J segment 3 bases; nucleotides outside the gene matches: 1. The CDR3 contains 13 residues. CDR1 MNHNY and CDR2 SVGAGI come from the germline V gene (reference sequence). The CDR3 region has the DNA TGTGCCAGCAGTCGGGACAGCTACAATGAGCAGTTCTTC. This gives the protein CASSRDSYNEQFF.

V is TRBV30 and J is TRBJ1-6; 11 bases agree with TRBD1. Germline CDR1 is GTSNPN and CDR2 is SVGIG (reference sequence). The CDR3 has 18 amino acids. V lost 4 bases and J lost 0; bases outside the gene matches: 8. This CDR3 is CAWNAGQGGSSYNSPLHF. CDR3 DNA: TGTGCCTGGAACGCGGGACAGGGGGGGAGCTCCTATAATTCACCCCTCCACTTT.

The gene calls are TRBV18 and TRBJ1-5, with 7 bases lining up with TRBD1. This CDR3 has 16 residues. CDR1 KGHSH and CDR2 LQKENI come from the germline V gene. V gave up 1 base and J gave up 1 base; unmatched junction bases: 4. The CDR3 DNA sequence: TGTGCCAGCTCACCACGTAGGGGGCTAAGCAATCAGCCCCAGCATTTT. Its protein is CASSPRRGLSNQPQHF.

The V and J genes are TRBV7-2 and TRBJ1-3; D is possibly TRBD1 (5 bases). V was trimmed by 6 bases and J by 1 base, leaving 7 bases between them. This CDR3 is built from 13 residues. CDR1 SGHTA and CDR2 FQGNSA come from the germline V gene. The CDR3 coding sequence is TGTGCCAGCAGTCAGGGATCTGGAAACACCATATATTTT. This translates into CASSQGSGNTIYF.

The gene calls are TRBV5-6 and TRBJ1-1; D possibly corresponds to TRBD1 (6 bases). CDR1 SGHDT and CDR2 YYEEEE come from the germline V gene. Trimming pared 3 bases from V and 1 base from J, leaving 10 bases between. This CDR3 region has 14 residues. This CDR3 reads CASSWTVPNTEAFF. The CDR3, as DNA: TGTGCCAGCAGCTGGACAGTTCCGAACACTGAAGCTTTCTTT.

The V and J genes are TRBV7-2 and TRBJ2-7; D gene unclear. The CDR3 loop spans 15 amino acids. V dropped 1 base and J dropped 4 bases, with 14 bases sitting between them. CDR1 and CDR2 (germline): SGHTA, FQGNSA. The CDR3: CASSLGSSLGYEQYF. The CDR3 nucleotides are TGTGCCAGCAGCTTAGGGAGTTCCCTTGGGTACGAGCAGTACTTC.

The chain employs TRBV19 and TRBJ2-7; 10 bases fit TRBD2. CDR3 length equals 17 residues. The V segment lost 3 bases and the J segment 4 bases; nucleotides outside the gene matches: 12. Germline V lookup: CDR1 LNHDA, CDR2 SQIVND (reference sequence). The CDR3 reads CASSIRTSGAIIYEQYF. The DNA for the CDR3 is TGTGCCAGTAGTATCCGCACTAGCGGGGCCATTATTTACGAGCAGTACTTC.

The CDR3: CASSRKGQGRETQYF. CDR3 nucleotides: TGTGCCAGCAGCCGGAAGGGACAGGGAAGGGAGACCCAGTACTTC. J is TRBJ2-5 and V is TRBV6-7; TRBD1 aligns across 9 bases. TRBV6-7 falls under the ORF class, with uncertain function. V shed 6 bases and J 5 bases; nucleotides not matched to a gene: 10. The CDR3 is made up of 15 amino acids.

The chain combines TRBV7-2 with TRBJ1-5; D perhaps matches TRBD1 (5 bases). Trimming cost V 1 base and J 4 bases, with 11 bases left between them. Germline loops: CDR1 SGHTA, CDR2 FQGNSA. This CDR3 contains 15 residues. The CDR3 loop reads CASSLGGGSNQPQHF. CDR3 in DNA: TGTGCCAGCAGCTTAGGGGGGGGGAGTAATCAGCCCCAGCATTTT.